The sequence of this TCR beta chain was determined in a study of T-cell memory formation after mild COVID-19. The V gene's germline CDR1 is SGHTA and CDR2 FQGNSA. CDR3 size: 15 residues. With 0 bases removed from V and 7 bases from J, the gap between germline ends came to 13 bases. A few counts support this clonotype. One entry per CDR3 protein results from TCRdb running MiXCR on the 5' RACE reads. The data show nearly 350,000 distinct CDR3 sequences, 10% to 15% seen once. This receptor was obtained from a man between 18 and 35 years old who had mild COVID-19 (a few samples of this study predate the infection). Cell type and time point are not known. The V and J genes are TRBV7-2 and TRBJ1-5, with D unclear. The sequenced sample consisted of PBMCs or a T cell subset sorted from them (not recorded which). The CDR3 nucleotides are TGTGCCAGCAGCTTAGCCGGGTGGAGGGAGCAGCCCCAGCATTTT. As protein: CASSLAGWREQPQHF.